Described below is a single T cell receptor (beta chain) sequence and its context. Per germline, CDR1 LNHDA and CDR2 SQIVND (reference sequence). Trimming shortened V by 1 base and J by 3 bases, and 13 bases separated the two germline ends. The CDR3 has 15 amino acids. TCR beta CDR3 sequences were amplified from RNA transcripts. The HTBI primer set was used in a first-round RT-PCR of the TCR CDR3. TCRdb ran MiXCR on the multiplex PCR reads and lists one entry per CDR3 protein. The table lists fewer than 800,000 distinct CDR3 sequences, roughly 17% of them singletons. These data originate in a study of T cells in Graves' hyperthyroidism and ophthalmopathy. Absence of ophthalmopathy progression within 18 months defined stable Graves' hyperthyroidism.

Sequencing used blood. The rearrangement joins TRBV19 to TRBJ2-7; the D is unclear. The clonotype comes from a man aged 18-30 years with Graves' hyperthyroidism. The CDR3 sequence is CASSIAGAPFYEQYF. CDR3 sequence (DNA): TGTGCCAGTAGTATAGCAGGAGCTCCCTTCTACGAGCAGTACTTC.